This T cell receptor beta chain was captured by sequencing in a study of T cells in Graves' hyperthyroidism and ophthalmopathy. This clonotype appeared many times. Trimming took off 5 bases at V and 3 bases at J, with 19 bases between the two ends. This CDR3 is 16 amino acids long. Amplification of TCR beta CDR3 regions was performed using RNA transcripts as template. Primed by the HTBI set, a first-round RT-PCR was run on the TCR CDR3. TCRdb re-called the multiplex PCR reads with MiXCR, one entry per CDR3 protein. The table has about 570,000 distinct CDR3 sequences, 14% seen once. The TCR was taken from a middle-aged woman with Graves' hyperthyroidism. The material sequenced was blood. The rearrangement joins TRBV12-3 or TRBV12-4 to TRBJ2-5; D possibly corresponds to TRBD1 (6 bases). The CDR3 spells CASSILGRGKEETQYF. The CDR3 DNA is TGTGCCAGCAGTATATTGGGTAGGGGGAAGGAAGAGACCCAGTACTTC.